The 11 T cell receptor beta chains reported below all come from one sample, sequenced in a study of blood T cell repertoires in COVID-19. Measured with immunoSEQ multiplex PCR; TCRdb has only the in-frame clones, and not every one. The sample includes about 160,000 clones, 70% to 90% of them seen just once. What was sequenced was peripheral blood. The receptors shown here come from a man aged 35 to 55 with acute or convalescent COVID-19.

This clone was detected only once. The CDR3 loop is CSAGLRHEQYF. CDR3 DNA sequence: TGCAGTGCTGGGCTCAGACACGAGCAGTACTTC. The chain links TRBV20-1 to TRBJ2-7; D remains ambiguous. This CDR3 has 11 residues. In germline, CDR1 is DFQATT, CDR2 SNEGSKA (reference sequence). Trimming shortened V by 5 bases and J by 5 bases, and 10 bases separated the two germline ends.

The chain carries TRBV3-1 (or the pseudogene TRBV3-2) and TRBJ1-6; a weak D match, TRBD1 (6 bases). Germline V lookup: CDR1 LGHDT, CDR2 YNNKEL (reference sequence). V lost 2 bases to trimming and J lost 6 bases, with 14 bases between them. The CDR3 runs to 16 residues. CDR3 nucleotide sequence: TGTGCCAGCAGCCAATATTTAGGACAGATTAATTCACCCCTCCACTTT. Its translation is CASSQYLGQINSPLHF.

J is TRBJ2-1 and V is TRBV6-6; TRBD1 agrees at 7 bases. The J segment lost 7 bases and the V segment lost 0 bases, leaving 9 bases of the junction unmatched. The CDR3 has 16 amino acids. Germline assignment: CDR1 MNHNY and CDR2 SVGAGI (reference sequence). The CDR3 region has the DNA TGTGCCAGCAGTTACTCCGACAGGGTCGGGCTGAATGAGCAGTTCTTC. Its protein product is CASSYSDRVGLNEQFF.

The chain couples TRBV23-1 to TRBJ1-2, with D unresolved. TRBV23-1 qualifies as an ORF whose function is uncertain. The CDR3 is 12 residues long. V was cut by 3 bases and J by 6 bases, with 8 bases left in between. CDR3 DNA sequence: TGCGCCAGCAGTCACGACATCAATGGCTACACCTTC. It is translated as CASSHDINGYTF.

This clone was seen a handful of times. The chain has TRBV7-9 and TRBJ2-3; 9 bases fit TRBD2. The CDR3 is made up of 14 amino acids. V shed 6 bases, J shed 8 bases, and the junction held 9 bases outside the gene matches. CDR1 is SEHNR, CDR2 FQNEAQ, per germline (reference sequence). The CDR3, as DNA: TGTGCCAGCAGTGGACTAGCGAGTTGGCCTACGCAGTATTTT. This sequence encodes CASSGLASWPTQYF.

V and J are TRBV27 and TRBJ2-2, with D maybe TRBD2 (7 bases). This CDR3 comprises 16 residues. The V end was cut by 3 bases, the J end by 1 base, with 12 bases between. CDR1 and CDR2 from the germline V gene are MNHEY and SMNVEV (reference sequence). The CDR3 region is CASSLAGDMNTGELFF. In nucleotides, the CDR3 is TGTGCCAGCAGTTTGGCGGGGGACATGAACACCGGGGAGCTGTTTTTT.

V gene TRBV5-1 combines with J gene TRBJ2-7; unclear D gene. Between the trimmed V and J ends, which lost 1 base and 3 bases, there was a span of 8 bases. Looked up from germline, CDR1 is SGHRS and CDR2 is YFSETQ. The CDR3 totals 13 residues. The CDR3 spells CASSLNPLYEQYF. The CDR3 nucleotides read TGCGCCAGCAGCTTGAATCCCCTCTACGAGCAGTACTTC.

This chain joins TRBV6-6 and TRBJ1-1; D gene uncertain. Germline CDR1 reads MNHNY; CDR2 reads SVGAGI (reference sequence). This CDR3 has 15 amino acids. V was trimmed by 4 bases and J by 0 bases, leaving 12 bases between them. This CDR3 reads CASSSPLLMNTEAFF. For the CDR3, the DNA is TGTGCCAGCAGTTCTCCTTTACTAATGAACACTGAAGCTTTCTTT.

The chain is built from TRBV7-9 and TRBJ1-6; tentative D call: TRBD1 (6 bases). Trimming took off 3 bases at V and 6 bases at J, with 12 bases between the two ends. The CDR3 runs 15 residues. CDR1 is SEHNR, CDR2 FQNEAQ, per germline (reference sequence). The CDR3 DNA sequence: TGTGCCAGCAGCTTCTCAGGGGATAGTAATTCACCCCTCCACTTT. Amino acids: CASSFSGDSNSPLHF.

The J gene is TRBJ1-2, the V gene TRBV7-2, with D possibly being TRBD1 (5 bases). This CDR3 has 13 residues. V was shortened by 2 bases and J by 8 bases, with 12 bases between the two germline ends. Germline V CDR1 and CDR2: SGHTA, FQGNSA. CDR3 residues: CASSLQQVRGYTF. The CDR3 DNA reads TGTGCCAGCAGCTTACAACAGGTTCGAGGCTACACCTTC. Supplemented by reference TRBV7-2 and TRBJ1-2, the full variable domain reads GAGVSQSPSNKVTEKGKDVELRCDPISGHTALYWYRQSLGQGLEFLIYFQGNSAPDKSGLPSDRFSAERTGGSVSTLTIQRTQQEDSAVYLCASSLQQVRGYTFGSGTRLTVV.

The rearrangement joins TRBV5-1 to TRBJ1-1, with TRBD1 matching 10 bases. The CDR3 is 15 residues long. Germline CDR1 SGHRS, CDR2 YFSETQ. The ends lost 0 bases at V and 2 bases at J; junction bases unmatched: 1. The CDR3 here is CASSLGQGANTEAFF. CDR3 nucleotide sequence: TGCGCCAGCAGCTTGGGACAGGGGGCAAACACTGAAGCTTTCTTT.